This T cell receptor (beta chain) was found in a study of cytomegalovirus exposure and HLA in healthy donors. About this clone: One end of the junction does not line up with germline, which may come from a read error.

The CDR3 extends over 15 amino acids. Germline CDR1 SEHNR, CDR2 FQNEAQ (reference sequence). The PCR was carried out with 60 Vbeta primers and 13 Jbeta primers. Generated by immunoSEQ multiplex PCR, the TCRdb table keeps only in-frame clones and is missing some. The sample has tens of thousands of clones, over 75% seen once. The sample taken for sequencing was PBMCs. The sequence was obtained from a male donor in good health and CMV-seronegative. The V and J genes are TRBV7-9 and TRBJ1-1; D gene uncertain. As DNA, the CDR3 is TGTTCCAGCAGCCCCCCCGGTGGAGTATATACTGAAGCTTTCTTT. Residues: CSSSPPGGVYTEAFF.